What follows are 5 T cell receptor beta chains derived from one specimen sequenced in a study of blood T cell repertoires in COVID-19 (dated by TCRdb to the early 2020s). Libraries were prepared through the immunoSEQ multiplex PCR assay. TCRdb mirrors the immuneACCESS table, restricted to in-frame sequences. Some clones are absent from its copies; in checked studies, under half trace to an unresolved V gene, and the reason for the others is unknown. The sample table contains about 670,000 clones; only one count was recorded for approximately 90% of them. The ten largest clones take up approximately 0.3% of the sample. Specimen: peripheral blood. These receptor sequences come from a woman between 18 and 29 years old with acute or convalescent COVID-19.

The CDR3 DNA sequence: TGTGCCAGCAGATCCCTTCGGGAAACTGAAGCTTTCTTT. Amino acid sequence: CASRSLRETEAFF. The chain carries TRBV27 and TRBJ1-1; D uncertain. This CDR3 is built from 13 residues. Germline V CDR1 and CDR2: MNHEY, SMNVEV (reference sequence). Trimming stripped 6 bases from V and 5 bases from J, with 13 bases between.

In its sample, this clone was seen once. The rearrangement joins TRBV29-1 to TRBJ2-3; possibly TRBD2 for D (6 bases). The CDR3 is 14 residues long. Germline lookup yields CDR1 SQVTM and CDR2 ANQGSEA. V gave up 6 bases and J gave up 1 base, with 14 bases separating them. The CDR3 sequence is CSVFAGGGTDTQYF. In DNA, the CDR3 is TGCAGCGTCTTTGCCGGAGGGGGCACAGATACGCAGTATTTT.

V and J are TRBV7-3 and TRBJ2-2, with unresolved D. V lost 5 bases to trimming and J lost 0 bases, with 10 bases between them. CDR1 and CDR2 from the germline V gene are SGHTA and FQGTGA. This CDR3 comprises 15 residues. In DNA form, the CDR3 reads TGTGCCAGCAGCCTCGGGTTGGCGAACACCGGGGAGCTGTTTTTT. Translation: CASSLGLANTGELFF.

The chain joins TRBV6-2 or TRBV6-3 to TRBJ2-7; D possibly corresponds to TRBD1 (6 bases). Germline CDR1 MNHEY, CDR2 SVGEGT. The length of the CDR3 is 12 residues. V was cut by 4 bases and J by 3 bases, with 7 bases left in between. The CDR3 DNA is TGTGCCAGCAGTTTGGACAGCTACGAGCAGTACTTC. This encodes CASSLDSYEQYF.

The chain joins TRBV27 to TRBJ1-1; 9 bases agree with TRBD1. CDR3 size: 12 residues. CDR1 and CDR2 from the germline V gene are MNHEY and SMNVEV (reference sequence). V shed 6 bases and J 6 bases; nucleotides not matched to a gene: 2. CDR3 bases: TGTGCCAGCAGCGACAGGGGGTCTGAAGCTTTCTTT. This gives the protein CASSDRGSEAFF.